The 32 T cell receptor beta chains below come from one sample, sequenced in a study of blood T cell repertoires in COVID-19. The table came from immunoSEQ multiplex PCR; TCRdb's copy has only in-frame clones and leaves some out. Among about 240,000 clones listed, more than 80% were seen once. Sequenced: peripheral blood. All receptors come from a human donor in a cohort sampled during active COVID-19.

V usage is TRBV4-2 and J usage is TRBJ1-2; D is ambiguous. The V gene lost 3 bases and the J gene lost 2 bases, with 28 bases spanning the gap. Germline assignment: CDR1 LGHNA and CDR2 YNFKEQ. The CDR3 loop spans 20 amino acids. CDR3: CASSHGPIDAGLISNYGYTF. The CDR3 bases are TGTGCCAGCAGCCATGGGCCCATAGACGCCGGACTGATTTCAAACTATGGCTACACCTTC.

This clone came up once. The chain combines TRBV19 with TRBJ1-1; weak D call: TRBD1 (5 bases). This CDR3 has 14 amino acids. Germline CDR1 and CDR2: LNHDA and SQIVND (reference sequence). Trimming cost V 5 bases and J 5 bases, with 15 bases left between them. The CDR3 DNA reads TGTGCCAGTAGTTTTGGGGCTTTGGAAACTGAAGCTTTCTTT. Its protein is CASSFGALETEAFF.

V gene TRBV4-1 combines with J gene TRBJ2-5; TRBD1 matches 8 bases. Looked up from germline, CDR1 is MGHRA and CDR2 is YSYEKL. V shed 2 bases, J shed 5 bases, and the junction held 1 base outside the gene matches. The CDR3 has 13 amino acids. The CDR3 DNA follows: TGCGCCAGCAGCCAACGACAGGGGGAGACCCAGTACTTC. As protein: CASSQRQGETQYF.

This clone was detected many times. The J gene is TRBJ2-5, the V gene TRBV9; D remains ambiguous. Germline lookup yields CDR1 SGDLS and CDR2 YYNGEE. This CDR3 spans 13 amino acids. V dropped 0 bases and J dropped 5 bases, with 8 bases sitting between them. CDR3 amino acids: CASSVEVGETQYF. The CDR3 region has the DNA TGTGCCAGCAGCGTAGAGGTCGGGGAGACCCAGTACTTC.

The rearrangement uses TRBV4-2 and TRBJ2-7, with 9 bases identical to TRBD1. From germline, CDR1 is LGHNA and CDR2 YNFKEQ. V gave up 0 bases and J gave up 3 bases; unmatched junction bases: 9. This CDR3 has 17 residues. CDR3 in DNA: TGTGCCAGCAGCCAAGAAGGTATTGGACAGGGGAGCTACGAGCAGTACTTC. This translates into CASSQEGIGQGSYEQYF.

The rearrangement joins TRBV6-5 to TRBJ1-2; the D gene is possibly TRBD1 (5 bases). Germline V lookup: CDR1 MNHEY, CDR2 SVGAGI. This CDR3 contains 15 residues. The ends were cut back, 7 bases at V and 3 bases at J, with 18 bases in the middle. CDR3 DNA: TGTGCCAGCACTCGGACACTGAGCTCGGACTATGGCTACACCTTC. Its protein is CASTRTLSSDYGYTF.

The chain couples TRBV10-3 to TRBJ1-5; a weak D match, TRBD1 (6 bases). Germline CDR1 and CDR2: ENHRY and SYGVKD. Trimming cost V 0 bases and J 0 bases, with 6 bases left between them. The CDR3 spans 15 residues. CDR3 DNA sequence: TGTGCCATCAGTGAGTCACAGGGTAGCAATCAGCCCCAGCATTTT. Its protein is CAISESQGSNQPQHF.

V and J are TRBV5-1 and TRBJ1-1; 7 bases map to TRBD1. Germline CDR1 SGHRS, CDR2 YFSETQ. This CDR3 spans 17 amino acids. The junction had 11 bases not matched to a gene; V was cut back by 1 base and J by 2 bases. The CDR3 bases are TGCGCCAGCAGCTTGTTGGACAGGCGGGGTTCTAACACTGAAGCTTTCTTT. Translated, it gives CASSLLDRRGSNTEAFF.

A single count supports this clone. CDR3 sequence reads: CASSIRGQSPLHF. CDR3 bases: TGTGCCAGTAGTATTAGGGGACAATCACCCCTCCACTTT. V gene TRBV19 combines with J gene TRBJ1-6; D perhaps matches TRBD1 (6 bases). The CDR3 totals 13 residues. The V gene's germline CDR1 is LNHDA and CDR2 SQIVND (reference sequence). V was cut by 3 bases and J by 10 bases, with 10 bases left in between. Full variable domain (rest looked up from reference TRBV19 and TRBJ1-6): DGGITQSPKYLFRKEGQNVTLSCEQNLNHDAMYWYRQDPGQGLRLIYYSQIVNDFQKGDIAEGYSVSREKKESFPLTVTSAQKNPTAFYLCASSIRGQSPLHFGNGTRLTVT.

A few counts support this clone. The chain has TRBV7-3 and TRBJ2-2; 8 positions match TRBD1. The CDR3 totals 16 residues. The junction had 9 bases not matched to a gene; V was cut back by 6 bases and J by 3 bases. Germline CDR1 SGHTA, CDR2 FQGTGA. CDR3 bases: TGTGCCAGCAGACCCTCAGGGGGCAAGTACACCGGGGAGCTGTTTTTT. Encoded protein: CASRPSGGKYTGELFF.

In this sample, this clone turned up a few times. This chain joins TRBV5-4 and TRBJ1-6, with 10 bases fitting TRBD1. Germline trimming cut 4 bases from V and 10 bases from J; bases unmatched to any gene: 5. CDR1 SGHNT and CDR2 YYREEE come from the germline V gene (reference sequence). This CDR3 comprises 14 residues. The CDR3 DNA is TGTGCCAGCAGCACCGACAGGGGGCAATCACCCCTCCACTTT. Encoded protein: CASSTDRGQSPLHF.

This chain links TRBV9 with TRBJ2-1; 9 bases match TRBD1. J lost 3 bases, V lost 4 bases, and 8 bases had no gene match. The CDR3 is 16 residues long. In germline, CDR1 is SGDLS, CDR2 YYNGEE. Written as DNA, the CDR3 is TGTGCCAGCAGCCCTCGGACAGGGGCGTACTACAATGAGCAGTTCTTC. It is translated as CASSPRTGAYYNEQFF.

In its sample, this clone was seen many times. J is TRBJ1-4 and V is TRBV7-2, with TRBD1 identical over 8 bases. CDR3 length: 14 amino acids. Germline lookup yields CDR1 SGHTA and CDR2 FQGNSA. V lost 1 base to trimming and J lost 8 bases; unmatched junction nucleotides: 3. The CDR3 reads CASSLEQGGEKLFF. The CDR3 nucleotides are TGTGCCAGCAGCTTAGAACAGGGGGGGGAAAAACTGTTTTTT.

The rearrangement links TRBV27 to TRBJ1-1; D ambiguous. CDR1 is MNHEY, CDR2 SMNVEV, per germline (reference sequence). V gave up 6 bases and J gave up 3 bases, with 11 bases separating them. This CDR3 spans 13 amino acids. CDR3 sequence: CASSPGFDTEAFF. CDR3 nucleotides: TGTGCCAGCAGCCCGGGATTCGACACTGAAGCTTTCTTT.

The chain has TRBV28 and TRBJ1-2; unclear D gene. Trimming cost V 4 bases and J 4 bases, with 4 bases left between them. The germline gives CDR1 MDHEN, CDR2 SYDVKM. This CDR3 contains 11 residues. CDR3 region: CASSWAYGYTF. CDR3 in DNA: TGTGCCAGCAGTTGGGCCTATGGCTACACCTTC.

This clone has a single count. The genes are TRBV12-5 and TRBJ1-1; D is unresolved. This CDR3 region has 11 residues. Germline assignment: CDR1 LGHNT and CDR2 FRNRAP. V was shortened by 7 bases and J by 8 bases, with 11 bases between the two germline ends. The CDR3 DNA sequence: TGTGCTAGTGCGGTAACAGCAGAAGCTTTCTTT. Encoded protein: CASAVTAEAFF.

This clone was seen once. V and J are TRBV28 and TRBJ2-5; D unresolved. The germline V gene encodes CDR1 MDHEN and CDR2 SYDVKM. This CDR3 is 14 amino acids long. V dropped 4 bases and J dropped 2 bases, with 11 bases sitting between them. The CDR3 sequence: CASSSPWRQETQYF. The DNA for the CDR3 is TGTGCCAGCAGTTCCCCATGGCGGCAAGAGACCCAGTACTTC.

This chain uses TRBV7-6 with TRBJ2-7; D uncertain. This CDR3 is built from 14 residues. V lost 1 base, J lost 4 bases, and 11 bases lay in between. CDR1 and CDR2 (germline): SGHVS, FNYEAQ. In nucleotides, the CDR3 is TGTGCCAGCAGCTTAGTTGGCGGATTATACGAGCAGTACTTC. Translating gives CASSLVGGLYEQYF.

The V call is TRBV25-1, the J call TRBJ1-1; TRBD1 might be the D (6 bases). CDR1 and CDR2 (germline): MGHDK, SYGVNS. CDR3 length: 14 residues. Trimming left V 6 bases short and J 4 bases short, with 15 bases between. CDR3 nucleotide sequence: TGTGCCAGCAGCATCACAGGGCTCGGCACTGAAGCTTTCTTT. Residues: CASSITGLGTEAFF.

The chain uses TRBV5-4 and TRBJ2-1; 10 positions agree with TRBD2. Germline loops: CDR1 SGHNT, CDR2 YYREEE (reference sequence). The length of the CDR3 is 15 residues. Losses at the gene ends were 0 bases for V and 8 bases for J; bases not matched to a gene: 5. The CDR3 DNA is TGTGCCAGCAGCTTGGCCCCTAGCGGGAGCGATGAGCAGTTCTTC. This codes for CASSLAPSGSDEQFF.

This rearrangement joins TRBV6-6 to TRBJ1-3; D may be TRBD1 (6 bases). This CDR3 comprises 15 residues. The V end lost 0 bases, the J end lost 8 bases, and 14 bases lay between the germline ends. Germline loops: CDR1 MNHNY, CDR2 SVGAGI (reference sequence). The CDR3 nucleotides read TGTGCCAGCAGTTACTCGCCAGGGAGGGGGGACACCATATATTTT. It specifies CASSYSPGRGDTIYF.

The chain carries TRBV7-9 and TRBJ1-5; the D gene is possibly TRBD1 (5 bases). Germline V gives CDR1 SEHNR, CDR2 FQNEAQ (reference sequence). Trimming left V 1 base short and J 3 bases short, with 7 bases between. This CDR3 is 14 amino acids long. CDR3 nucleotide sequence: TGTGCCAGCAGCTTAGAAGGGGACAATCAGCCCCAGCATTTT. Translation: CASSLEGDNQPQHF.

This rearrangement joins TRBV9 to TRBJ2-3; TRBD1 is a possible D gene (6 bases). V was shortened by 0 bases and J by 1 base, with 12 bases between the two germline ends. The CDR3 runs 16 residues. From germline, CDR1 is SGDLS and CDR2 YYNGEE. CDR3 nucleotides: TGTGCCAGCAGCGTAGGTCCAGGGGAAGGCACAGATACGCAGTATTTT. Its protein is CASSVGPGEGTDTQYF.

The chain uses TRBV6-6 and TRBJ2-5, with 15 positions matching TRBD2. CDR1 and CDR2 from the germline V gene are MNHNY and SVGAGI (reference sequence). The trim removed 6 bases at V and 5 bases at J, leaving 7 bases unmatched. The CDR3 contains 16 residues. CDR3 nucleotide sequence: TGTGCCAGCAGCCACCCCGGACTAGCGGGAGGGGAGACCCAGTACTTC. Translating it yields CASSHPGLAGGETQYF.

CDR3 in amino acids: CASNPGQLNEQYF. The CDR3 DNA is TGTGCCAGCAACCCGGGACAGCTAAACGAGCAGTACTTC. This chain uses TRBV6-5 with TRBJ2-7; 7 bases fit TRBD1. CDR3 length equals 13 residues. From germline, CDR1 is MNHEY and CDR2 SVGAGI. Germline trimming cut 7 bases from V and 5 bases from J; bases unmatched to any gene: 8.

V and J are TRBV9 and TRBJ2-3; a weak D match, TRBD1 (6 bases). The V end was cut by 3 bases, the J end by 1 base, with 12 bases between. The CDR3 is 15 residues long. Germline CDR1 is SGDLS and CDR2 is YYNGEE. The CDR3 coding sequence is TGTGCCAGCAGCGCCGGGGCAGGGGGCACAGATACGCAGTATTTT. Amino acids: CASSAGAGGTDTQYF.

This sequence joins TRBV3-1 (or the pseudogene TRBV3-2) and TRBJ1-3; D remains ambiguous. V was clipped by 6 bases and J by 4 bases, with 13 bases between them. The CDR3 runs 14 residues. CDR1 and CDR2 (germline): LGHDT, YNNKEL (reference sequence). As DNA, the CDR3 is TGTGCCAGCAGTACGGCGGGTGCAGGAAACACCATATATTTT. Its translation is CASSTAGAGNTIYF.

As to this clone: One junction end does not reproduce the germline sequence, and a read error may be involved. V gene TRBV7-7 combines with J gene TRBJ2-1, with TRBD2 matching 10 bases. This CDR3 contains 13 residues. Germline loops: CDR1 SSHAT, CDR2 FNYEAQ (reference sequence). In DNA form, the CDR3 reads TGTGCTAGCAGACCTAGCGGGAGTAATGAGCAGTTCTTC. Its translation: CASRPSGSNEQFF.

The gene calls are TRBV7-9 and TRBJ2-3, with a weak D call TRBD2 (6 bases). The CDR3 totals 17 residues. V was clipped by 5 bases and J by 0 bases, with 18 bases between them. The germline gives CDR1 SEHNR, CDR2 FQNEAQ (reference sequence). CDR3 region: CASSQKRLGSSTDTQYF. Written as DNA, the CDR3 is TGTGCCAGCAGCCAAAAGAGACTAGGGTCTAGCACAGATACGCAGTATTTT.

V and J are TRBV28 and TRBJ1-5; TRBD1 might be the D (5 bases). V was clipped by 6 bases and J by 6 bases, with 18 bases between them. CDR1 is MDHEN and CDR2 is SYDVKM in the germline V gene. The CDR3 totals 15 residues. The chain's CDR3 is CASRGTGGLSQPQHF. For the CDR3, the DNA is TGTGCCAGCAGGGGGACTGGGGGTTTGAGTCAGCCCCAGCATTTT.

CDR3 sequence: CASSQDLSANNEQFF. The CDR3 DNA follows: TGCGCCAGCAGCCAAGATTTGAGCGCTAACAATGAGCAGTTCTTC. This rearrangement joins TRBV4-1 to TRBJ2-1; D gene uncertain. This CDR3 region has 15 residues. CDR1 MGHRA and CDR2 YSYEKL come from the germline V gene. Trimming took 0 bases from V and 5 from J, leaving 11 bases between them.

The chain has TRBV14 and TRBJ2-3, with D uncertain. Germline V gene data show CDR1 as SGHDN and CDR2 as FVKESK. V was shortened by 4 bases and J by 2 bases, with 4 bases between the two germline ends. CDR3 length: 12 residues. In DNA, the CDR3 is TGTGCCAGCAGCCCCAACACAGATACGCAGTATTTT. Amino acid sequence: CASSPNTDTQYF.